These 29 T cell receptor beta chains were sequenced from one sample in a study of radiation and T cells in renal cell carcinoma. Only in-frame clones appear in the TCRdb table, and some are missing; sequencing was by immunoSEQ multiplex PCR. Among 60,000 to 65,000 clones listed, around 78% were seen once. Time point of the sample: blood 2 weeks post-SBRT. Treatment denoted: 15 Gy SBRT to primary tumor, nephrectomy 4 weeks later. This specimen was blood, taken from a patient whose treatment included radiotherapy and nephrectomy. These receptor sequences come from a man aged 60-69 years with renal cell carcinoma.

V gene TRBV7-9 combines with J gene TRBJ2-3; unclear D gene. V was clipped by 5 bases and J by 6 bases, with 12 bases between them. The germline V gene encodes CDR1 SEHNR and CDR2 FQNEAQ (reference sequence). The CDR3 contains 13 residues. The CDR3 nucleotides are TGTGCCAGCAGCCCCCGATCTGGGGATACGCAGTATTTT. Amino acid sequence: CASSPRSGDTQYF.

V and J are TRBV30 and TRBJ1-1; D is uncertain. This CDR3 is 13 amino acids long. The germline V gene has CDR1 GTSNPN and CDR2 SVGIG (reference sequence). The V and J ends lost 1 base and 0 bases respectively, with 6 bases between them. The CDR3 is CAWSGELNTEAFF. In DNA form, the CDR3 reads TGTGCCTGGAGTGGAGAGTTGAACACTGAAGCTTTCTTT.

The rearrangement links TRBV7-2 to TRBJ2-3, with D uncertain. Between the trimmed V and J ends, which lost 0 bases and 0 bases, there was a span of 4 bases. CDR1 and CDR2 (germline): SGHTA, FQGNSA. The CDR3 covers 14 residues. This chain's CDR3 is CASSLATSTDTQYF. CDR3 DNA sequence: TGTGCCAGCAGCTTAGCCACTAGCACAGATACGCAGTATTTT.

The rearrangement joins TRBV30 to TRBJ2-1; tentatively, D is TRBD2 (6 bases). Per germline, CDR1 GTSNPN and CDR2 SVGIG (reference sequence). The CDR3 sequence is 15 residues long. The V end was cut by 3 bases, the J end by 5 bases, with 17 bases between. In DNA form, the CDR3 reads TGTGCCTGGAGCCGGGAGAGGACGGCTAACAATGAGCAGTTCTTC. This encodes CAWSRERTANNEQFF. The whole variable domain, filled in from reference TRBV30 and TRBJ2-1, reads SQTIHQWPATLVQPVGSPLSLECTVEGTSNPNLYWYRQAAGRGLQLLFYSVGIGQISSEVPQNLSASRPQDRQFILSSKKLLLSDSGFYLCAWSRERTANNEQFFGPGTRLTVL.

The J gene is TRBJ2-1, the V gene TRBV7-2; TRBD2 agrees at 10 bases. The CDR3 has 19 residues. V trimming: 3 bases; J trimming: 0 bases; junction bases outside the gene matches: 11. In germline, CDR1 is SGHTA, CDR2 FQGNSA. CDR3 amino acids: CASSLASGGFFSSYNEQFF. The CDR3 coding sequence is TGTGCCAGCAGCTTGGCTAGCGGGGGTTTCTTTAGCTCCTACAATGAGCAGTTCTTC.

This chain connects TRBV6-5 to TRBJ2-7; D possibly corresponds to TRBD1 (6 bases). Trimming removed 5 bases at V and 3 bases at J, with 11 bases between. CDR3 length: 13 residues. Germline V gene lookup returns CDR1 MNHEY and CDR2 SVGAGI. The CDR3 loop is CASSRQDYYEQYF. The CDR3 coding sequence is TGTGCCAGCAGTCGACAGGATTACTACGAGCAGTACTTC.

The V and J genes are TRBV29-1 and TRBJ2-3; 9 nucleotides line up with TRBD1. The trim removed 7 bases at V and 3 bases at J, leaving 2 bases unmatched. Germline V gene sequence: CDR1 SQVTM, CDR2 ANQGSEA. CDR3 length: 12 amino acids. CDR3 in DNA: TGCAGCGCCGGGACAGGGACAGATACGCAGTATTTT. Translated, it gives CSAGTGTDTQYF.

Only a few counts were recorded for this clone. V is TRBV7-9 and J is TRBJ1-1, with TRBD1 identical over 7 bases. Per germline, CDR1 SEHNR and CDR2 FQNEAQ (reference sequence). V shed 1 base and J 10 bases; nucleotides not matched to a gene: 3. This CDR3 spans 12 amino acids. The CDR3 nucleotides read TGTGCCAGCAGCTTAGAGACAGGGTTAGCTTTCTTT. Translating it yields CASSLETGLAFF.

The chain joins TRBV6-6 to TRBJ1-1, with TRBD1 matching over 7 bases. The CDR3 is made up of 15 amino acids. V trimming: 5 bases; J trimming: 4 bases; junction bases outside the gene matches: 10. Germline CDR1 MNHNY, CDR2 SVGAGI (reference sequence). CDR3 bases: TGTGCCAGCAGTACCCGCGCAGGGGGGTTCACTGAAGCTTTCTTT. Its protein product is CASSTRAGGFTEAFF.

This CDR3 reads CASSAMGQSNSPLHF. The CDR3 region has the DNA TGTGCCAGCAGTGCGATGGGACAGTCTAATTCACCCCTCCACTTT. The rearrangement uses TRBV6-4 and TRBJ1-6; 7 bases are shared with TRBD1. V lost 4 bases, J lost 6 bases, and 6 bases stayed unmatched. Germline CDR1 is MRHNA and CDR2 is SNTAGT. CDR3 length equals 15 residues.

This chain joins TRBV15 and TRBJ1-3; D call uncertain. From germline, CDR1 is LNHNV and CDR2 YYDKDF (reference sequence). This CDR3 comprises 15 residues. Between the trimmed V and J ends, which lost 0 bases and 6 bases, there was a span of 12 bases. Written as DNA, the CDR3 is TGTGCCACCAGCAGAGACACGTCTTCAGTAAACACCATATATTTT. Translated: CATSRDTSSVNTIYF. Full variable domain (remainder filled in from reference TRBV15 and TRBJ1-3): DAMVIQNPRYQVTQFGKPVTLSCSQTLNHNVMYWYQQKSSQAPKLLFHYYDKDFNNEADTPDNFQSRRPNTSFCFLDIRSPGLGDTAMYLCATSRDTSSVNTIYFGEGSWLTVV.

The chain recombines TRBV7-9 with TRBJ2-7; D is perhaps TRBD2 (6 bases). Deletions cut 1 base from V and 0 bases from J, with 10 bases between. Germline assignment: CDR1 SEHNR and CDR2 FQNEAQ (reference sequence). CDR3 length: 15 amino acids. In DNA form, the CDR3 reads TGTGCCAGCAGCTTAGGGAGGGAAAGCTCCTACGAGCAGTACTTC. Its protein is CASSLGRESSYEQYF. The full variable domain, in which reference TRBV7-9 and TRBJ2-7 provide the parts outside the CDR3, is DTGVSQNPRHKITKRGQNVTFRCDPISEHNRLYWYRQTLGQGPEFLTYFQNEAQLEKSRLLSDRFSAERPKGSFSTLEIQRTEQGDSAMYLCASSLGRESSYEQYFGPGTRLTVT.

The chain recombines TRBV30 with TRBJ2-1, with 9 bases fitting TRBD2. The CDR3 sequence is 15 residues long. In germline, CDR1 is GTSNPN, CDR2 SVGIG (reference sequence). V shed 0 bases and J 5 bases; nucleotides not matched to a gene: 5. In DNA form, the CDR3 reads TGTGCCTGGAGTGTAGGTCTAGCGGGGCACAATGAGCAGTTCTTC. Translation: CAWSVGLAGHNEQFF.

This clone occurred a few times. CDR3 nucleotide sequence: TGTGCCAGCAGCTTAGCCCCCAGTAGCGGAAACACCGGGGAGCTGTTTTTT. Amino acid sequence: CASSLAPSSGNTGELFF. The chain is built from TRBV13 and TRBJ2-2, with D possibly being TRBD2 (6 bases). Germline CDR1 reads PRHDT; CDR2 reads FYEKMQ (reference sequence). The CDR3 consists of 17 residues. Trimming pared 1 base from V and 2 bases from J, leaving 14 bases between.

The chain employs TRBV5-1 and TRBJ2-1, with TRBD2 matching 7 bases. Germline lookup yields CDR1 SGHRS and CDR2 YFSETQ. The trim removed 4 bases at V and 6 bases at J, leaving 19 bases unmatched. The CDR3 sequence is 18 residues long. This CDR3 is CASSRWGGSSPYSNEQFF. CDR3 DNA: TGCGCCAGCAGCCGTTGGGGGGGGTCTTCCCCCTATTCCAATGAGCAGTTCTTC.

J is TRBJ2-3 and V is TRBV27; D uncertain. With 3 bases removed from V and 2 bases from J, the gap between germline ends came to 18 bases. The CDR3 covers 17 residues. Germline values: CDR1 MNHEY, CDR2 SMNVEV (reference sequence). CDR3 protein: CASSFLRSPETTDTQYF. CDR3 sequence (DNA): TGTGCCAGCAGTTTTTTGCGGAGCCCTGAAACCACAGATACGCAGTATTTT.

This sequence joins TRBV19 and TRBJ2-1; D call uncertain. Trimming cost V 4 bases and J 5 bases, with 15 bases left between them. The CDR3 sequence is 15 residues long. CDR1 and CDR2 from the germline V gene are LNHDA and SQIVND (reference sequence). The CDR3 loop reads CASSTRTNFNNEQFF. In DNA form, the CDR3 reads TGTGCCAGTAGTACCCGGACGAATTTTAACAATGAGCAGTTCTTC.

The chain joins TRBV9 to TRBJ2-5; D is ambiguous. Between the trimmed V and J ends, which lost 0 bases and 5 bases, there was a span of 8 bases. There are 13 residues in the CDR3. Germline loops: CDR1 SGDLS, CDR2 YYNGEE. In DNA, the CDR3 is TGTGCCAGCAGCGTAGGCAATACTGAGACCCAGTACTTC. This codes for CASSVGNTETQYF. Complete variable domain (other parts from reference TRBV9 and TRBJ2-5): DSGVTQTPKHLITATGQRVTLRCSPRSGDLSVYWYQQSLDQGLQFLIQYYNGEERAKGNILERFSAQQFPDLHSELNLSSLELGDSALYFCASSVGNTETQYFGPGTRLLVL.

The gene calls are TRBV6-1 and TRBJ2-3, with a tentative D call TRBD2 (6 bases). The germline V and J ends were trimmed by 4 bases and 0 bases, with 14 bases remaining between them. This CDR3 has 16 residues. Germline V gives CDR1 MNHNS, CDR2 SASEGT. CDR3 DNA sequence: TGTGCCAGCAGTGGATGGCGGGGCGAGAGCACAGATACGCAGTATTTT. Amino acids: CASSGWRGESTDTQYF.

The V gene is TRBV6-6, the J gene TRBJ2-1; D might be TRBD2 (7 bases). V dropped 0 bases and J dropped 9 bases, with 18 bases sitting between them. In germline, CDR1 is MNHNY, CDR2 SVGAGI (reference sequence). This CDR3 is 16 amino acids long. The CDR3: CASSYSGGGRGPEQFF. CDR3 coding DNA: TGTGCCAGCAGTTACTCGGGAGGGGGTAGAGGACCTGAGCAGTTCTTC.

The chain links TRBV18 to TRBJ1-2, with a weak D call TRBD1 (5 bases). Germline V lookup: CDR1 KGHSH, CDR2 LQKENI. The CDR3 sequence is 10 residues long. V shed 3 bases and J shed 14 bases, with 10 bases lying between them. The CDR3 is CASSPDSLTF. The CDR3 DNA sequence: TGTGCCAGCTCACCCGACAGCTTAACCTTC.

The chain carries TRBV11-3 and TRBJ2-2; D is possibly TRBD2 (6 bases). CDR1 SGHNT and CDR2 YENEEA come from the germline V gene. With 0 bases removed from V and 5 bases from J, the gap between germline ends came to 19 bases. The CDR3 extends over 18 amino acids. CDR3: CASSLDPLGGRWTGELFF. DNA of the CDR3: TGTGCCAGCAGCTTAGATCCCTTGGGGGGTCGTTGGACCGGGGAGCTGTTTTTT. The full variable domain, rest sourced from reference TRBV11-3 and TRBJ2-2, is EAGVVQSPRYKIIEKKQPVAFWCNPISGHNTLYWYLQNLGQGPELLIRYENEEAVDDSQLPKDRFSAERLKGVDSTLKIQPAELGDSAVYLCASSLDPLGGRWTGELFFGEGSRLTVL.

This clone was detected only once. The J gene is TRBJ2-7, the V gene TRBV30; D might be TRBD1 or TRBD2, each matching 6 bases. Trimming left V 0 bases short and J 6 bases short, with 15 bases between. The CDR3 contains 14 residues. CDR1 is GTSNPN, CDR2 SVGIG, per germline (reference sequence). The CDR3 spells CAWSVRGQGSEQYF. The CDR3 DNA reads as TGTGCCTGGAGTGTACGGGGGCAGGGCTCCGAGCAGTACTTC.

This clone was seen more than once but under ten times. This chain links TRBV19 with TRBJ2-1; the D is unclear. Germline V CDR1 and CDR2: LNHDA, SQIVND (reference sequence). With 3 bases removed from V and 7 bases from J, the gap between germline ends came to 7 bases. The CDR3 spans 12 residues. The CDR3 region is CASSIGWNEQFF. The CDR3 DNA reads as TGTGCCAGTAGTATTGGTTGGAATGAGCAGTTCTTC.

The chain recombines TRBV27 with TRBJ1-1, with D perhaps TRBD1 (5 bases). V lost 4 bases to trimming and J lost 4 bases, with 13 bases between them. This CDR3 region has 14 residues. CDR1 is MNHEY, CDR2 SMNVEV, per germline (reference sequence). CDR3 amino acids: CASSWGGSSTEAFF. Written as DNA, the CDR3 is TGTGCCAGCAGTTGGGGGGGGAGCAGCACTGAAGCTTTCTTT.

The J gene is TRBJ2-7, the V gene TRBV18; possibly TRBD2 for D (6 bases). Between the trimmed V and J ends, which lost 3 bases and 3 bases, there was a span of 24 bases. The germline CDR1 and CDR2 sequences are KGHSH and LQKENI. The CDR3 covers 18 residues. This chain's CDR3 is CASSPAMGGAGRGYEQYF. In DNA form, the CDR3 reads TGTGCCAGCTCACCCGCGATGGGGGGTGCGGGTAGGGGCTACGAGCAGTACTTC.

The CDR3 sequence is CASSQDRDPTTDTQYF. The CDR3 DNA sequence: TGCGCCAGCAGCCAAGATCGCGACCCTACCACAGATACGCAGTATTTT. The V gene is TRBV4-3, the J gene TRBJ2-3; D not resolved. Per the germline V gene, CDR1 is LGHNA and CDR2 is YSLEER. Trimming removed 0 bases from V and 2 bases from J, with 12 bases in between. This CDR3 is built from 16 residues.

The chain carries TRBV18 and TRBJ1-3, with TRBD1 matching 7 bases. Trimming took 3 bases from V and 0 from J; bases not matched to a gene: 11. The V gene's germline CDR1 is KGHSH and CDR2 LQKENI. The CDR3 sequence is 18 residues long. CDR3 loop: CASSPPRGTAFSGNTIYF. CDR3 nucleotides: TGTGCCAGCTCACCGCCAAGGGGGACAGCGTTCTCTGGAAACACCATATATTTT.

This clone was seen just once. The chain recombines TRBV4-3 with TRBJ1-2; 10 nucleotides align to TRBD1. The CDR3 runs to 16 residues. Germline assignment: CDR1 LGHNA and CDR2 YSLEER. Unmatched junction bases numbered 5, after V lost 0 bases and J lost 4 bases. Written as DNA, the CDR3 is TGCGCCAGCAGCCAAGACAGGGGACAGGGGAGCTATGGCTACACCTTC. It encodes CASSQDRGQGSYGYTF.